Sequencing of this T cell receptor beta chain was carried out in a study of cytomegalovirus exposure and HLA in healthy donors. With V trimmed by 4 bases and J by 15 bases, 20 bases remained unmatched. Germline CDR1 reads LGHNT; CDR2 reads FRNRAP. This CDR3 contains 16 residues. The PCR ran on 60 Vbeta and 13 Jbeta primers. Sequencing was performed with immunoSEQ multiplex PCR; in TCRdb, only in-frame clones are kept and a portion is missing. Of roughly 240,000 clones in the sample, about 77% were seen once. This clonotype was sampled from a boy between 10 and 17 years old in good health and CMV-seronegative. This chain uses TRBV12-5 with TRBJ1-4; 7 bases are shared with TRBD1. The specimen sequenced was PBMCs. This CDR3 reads CASGSTGPPVSGPVFF. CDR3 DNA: TGTGCTAGTGGTTCGACAGGGCCCCCCGTCTCGGGGCCGGTGTTTTTT.